Listed below are T cell receptor beta chains from one sample, sequenced in a study of T cells after yellow fever vaccination. TCRdb used MiXCR to reprocess the 5' RACE reads, holding one entry per CDR3 protein. The table has some 350,000 distinct CDR3 sequences, over 3.5% seen once. The sequencing here drew on PBMCs, taken 5 days after the yellow fever booster vaccination. Receptors were obtained from a young man who received the YFV17D yellow fever vaccine. Each CDR3 is given with its conserved first and last residue.

V gene	J gene	CDR3 protein
TRBV5-1	TRBJ2-6	CASSSLGTDGNVLTF
TRBV29-1	TRBJ1-2	CSARQGVHGYTF
TRBV6-5	TRBJ1-2	CASSYSGTANYGYTF
TRBV5-1	TRBJ1-6	CASSLQGTNSPLHF
TRBV7-9	TRBJ1-5	CASSLAGGEQPQHF
TRBV6-2/TRBV6-3	TRBJ1-2	CASTGTGEGYGYTF
TRBV7-6	TRBJ2-1	CASSFELAGDHNEQFF
TRBV6-5	TRBJ2-7	CASTSGRGALEQYF
TRBV20-1	TRBJ1-5	CSARNRDTHQPQHF
TRBV27	TRBJ2-3	CASSFGGSEDTQYF
TRBV25-1	TRBJ2-4	CASRRAAKVYF
TRBV20-1	TRBJ2-1	CSASSTFDYNEQFF
TRBV29-1	TRBJ1-2	CSVRPPNYGYTF
TRBV5-1	TRBJ1-1	CASSKGGMDTEAFF
TRBV4-3	TRBJ2-5	CASSQARALQETQYF
TRBV7-9	TRBJ2-2	CASSGGAGELFF
TRBV27	TRBJ2-3	CASSLFHLGDSTDTQYF
TRBV4-1	TRBJ1-5	CASSEGSTSNQPQHF
TRBV6-2/TRBV6-3	TRBJ2-1	CASRDSKVGNEQFF
TRBV15	TRBJ2-1	CATSSTYRGGDEQFF
TRBV11-2	TRBJ2-3	CASSFRLSPGLAESTDTQYF
TRBV4-1	TRBJ1-5	CASSQSRGGELGLGNQPQHF
TRBV28	TRBJ1-5	CASSLIDRDNQPQHF
TRBV6-2/TRBV6-3	TRBJ2-6	CASTNGVGADGANVLTF
TRBV20-1	TRBJ1-5	CSARDGGNQPQHF
TRBV19	TRBJ2-7	CASSSWGSSYEQYF
TRBV28	TRBJ1-2	CASSFRGRPNYGYTF
TRBV2	TRBJ1-5	CASSAGQGLNNQPQHF
TRBV4-3	TRBJ1-4	CASSQARKGMQLFF
TRBV12-3/TRBV12-4	TRBJ1-5	CASRLTGEVSQPQHF
TRBV7-2	TRBJ2-5	CASSFGTGKKTQYF
TRBV20-1	TRBJ2-5	CSASPGQETQYF
TRBV5-1	TRBJ2-2	CASSLGYGANTGELFF
TRBV19	TRBJ1-5	CASSGTGANSNQPQHF
TRBV12-5	TRBJ2-5	CASGLVLAGGPQETQYF
TRBV25-1	TRBJ2-5	CASGLTGGGETQYF
TRBV11-2	TRBJ2-1	CASSLVQGFNEQFF
TRBV24-1	TRBJ2-3	CATSPGSTDTQYF
TRBV7-7	TRBJ2-5	CASSLEGQGSGTQYF
TRBV5-1	TRBJ1-1	CASSPPREGSWNTEAFF
TRBV27	TRBJ2-3	CASSSNLPPPHSTDTQYF